The entry below describes one T cell receptor beta chain. Its antigen is not identified. One junction end disagrees with the germline gene, perhaps due to a read error. PCR amplification relied on 60 Vbeta primers (plus 13 Jbeta primers). This table comes from immunoSEQ multiplex PCR, and its TCRdb copy is limited to in-frame clones, with some not included. Of 120,000 or so clones listed, approximately 84% are singletons. These data are taken from a study of cytomegalovirus exposure and HLA in healthy donors. The study, taken as a whole, reports: In vitro, three CMV-associated chains proved specific for CMV antigens. In a later analysis, across HLA loci, associated TCR counts were highest for DRB1, lowest for HLA-C.

From germline, CDR1 is SGHTA and CDR2 FQGNSA. The CDR3 runs to 12 residues. The origin of this receptor is a young man in good health and CMV-seropositive. This chain links TRBV7-2 with TRBJ2-7; no firm D call. The material sequenced was PBMCs. The CDR3 reads CASSLVSSEQYF. In nucleotides, the CDR3 is TGTGCCAGCAGCTTAGTCTCCTCCGAGCAGTACTTC.